The present T cell receptor beta chain was sequenced within a study of shared clonotypes between healthy human individuals. General observations from the study: Shared clonotypes across all four donors exceeded non-shared ones in generation probability.

This was a deep-level run. Data came from immunoSEQ multiplex PCR; TCRdb stores just in-frame clones and leaves some out. This sample has over a million clones, with approximately 96% found just once. Trimming cost V 5 bases and J 0 bases, with 11 bases left between them. The CDR3 runs to 14 residues. CDR1 is GTSNPN and CDR2 is SVGIG in the germline V gene (reference sequence). Regarding this clone: Its antigen is not identified.

V and J are TRBV30 and TRBJ1-5, with D possibly being TRBD1 (6 bases). Input material: naive CD4+ T cells sorted from blood. The subset here: CD45RA+ positively selected. The receptor was derived from a man aged 30 to 39 in good health. The CDR3 nucleotides read TGTGCCTGGGCCACAGGGTATAGCAATCAGCCCCAGCATTTT. It codes for CAWATGYSNQPQHF.